A selection of T cell receptor beta chains follows, all from one sample in a study of cytomegalovirus exposure and HLA in healthy donors. The repertoire was sequenced with immunoSEQ multiplex PCR; TCRdb's copy has only in-frame clones and lacks some. The profile shows 80,000 to 130,000 clones, around 74% of them singletons. Source material: PBMCs. Every receptor here comes from a male donor in good health and CMV-seropositive. Each CDR3 is given with its conserved first and last residue. A D gene is named only where the DNA matches it firmly. The listing skips clone size in some rows; elsewhere it reads once, few, many or a size class.

clone_size d_call cdr3_length j_call v_call cdr3_nt cdr3_aa
NA TRBD1 17 TRBJ1-6 TRBV7-2 TGTGCCAGCAGCTTAGGACGACCGGGACAGGGTTCTTCACCCCTCCACTTT CASSLGRPGQGSSPLHF
NA NA 16 TRBJ1-6 TRBV7-6 TGTGCCAGCAGCTCTTACGAGGGACTTGGAAATTCACCCCTCCACTTT CASSSYEGLGNSPLHF
NA NA 15 TRBJ2-1 TRBV4-3 TGCGCCAGCAGCCAAGGAGAACGGCGGGTCAATGAGCAGTTCTTC CASSQGERRVNEQFF
NA TRBD1 15 TRBJ1-5 TRBV6-1 TGTGCCAGCAGCGGAAGACAGGGGGGCAATCAGCCCCAGCATTTT CASSGRQGGNQPQHF
NA NA 15 TRBJ1-5 TRBV2 TGTGCCAGCAGTGATCGGCAGGTCGGCAATCAGCCCCAGCATTTT CASSDRQVGNQPQHF
once TRBD2 15 TRBJ2-1 TRBV6-5 TGTGCCAGCAGGACTAGCGGGGGGCCTTACAATGAGCAGTTCTTC CASRTSGGPYNEQFF
NA NA 13 TRBJ1-2 TRBV2 TGTGCCAGCAGTGAACGGGGGGTCTATGGCTACACCTTC CASSERGVYGYTF
NA NA 15 TRBJ1-1 TRBV9 TGTGCCACAGGACCGTTGACAGTCCTGAACACTGAAGCTTTCTTT CATGPLTVLNTEAFF
NA TRBD1 14 TRBJ2-1 TRBV4-1 TGCGCCAGCAGTGGCAGGGGGCGCCGAAATGAGCAGTTCTTC CASSGRGRRNEQFF
once NA 16 TRBJ1-1 TRBV18 TGTGCCAGCTCGCTCTATCCTGGGGGGATGAACACTGAAGCTTTCTTT CASSLYPGGMNTEAFF
few TRBD2 14 TRBJ2-5 TRBV7-3 TGTGCCAGCAGCCCTATCCCTCAGCGGGGGACCCAGTACTTC CASSPIPQRGTQYF
NA TRBD2 15 TRBJ2-1 TRBV4-2 TGTGCCAGCAGCCCCGTACTAGCGGGGCACAATGAGCAGTTCTTC CASSPVLAGHNEQFF
once TRBD1 11 TRBJ2-7 TRBV6-5 TGTGCCAGCAACAGGGGCTACGAGCAGTACTTC CASNRGYEQYF
NA TRBD1 14 TRBJ2-7 TRBV15 TGTGCCACCAGCAGGGGACAGGGGGCCTACGAGCAGTACTTC CATSRGQGAYEQYF
few NA 15 TRBJ2-1 TRBV11-2 TGTGCCAGCAGCCGAGGACAGTCTATCATCTATGAGCAGTTCTTC CASSRGQSIIYEQFF
NA TRBD1 16 TRBJ1-5 TRBV5-1 TGCGCCAGCAGCCCCGGACAGGGTAGTTACAATCAGCCCCAGCATTTT CASSPGQGSYNQPQHF
NA NA 14 TRBJ2-3 TRBV5-1 TGCGCCAGCAGCTTGGTCGGGAGCACAGATACGCAGTATTTT CASSLVGSTDTQYF
few NA 16 TRBJ2-3 TRBV7-7 TGTGCCAGCAGCTTAGCCGGACTCTCCAGGACAGATACGCAGTATTTT CASSLAGLSRTDTQYF
few NA 13 TRBJ2-2 TRBV27 TGTGCCAGCAGTCCCTCGGGTCACGGGGAGCTGTTTTTT CASSPSGHGELFF
NA NA 14 TRBJ2-3 TRBV21-1 TGTGCCAGCACGGGCGGGAACTCCACAGATACGCAGTATTTT CASTGGNSTDTQYF
NA NA 15 TRBJ2-7 TRBV6-6 TGTGCCAGCCCTTCCCCGGGACACGGTACCTACGAGCAGTACTTC CASPSPGHGTYEQYF
few NA 14 TRBJ2-5 TRBV2 TGTGCCAGCAGCACCGGGACTGCGGTTGGGACCCAGTACTTC CASSTGTAVGTQYF
NA TRBD1 15 TRBJ2-7 TRBV19 TGTGCCAGTACCCAGAATCCCGGGACAGGGGACGAGCAGTACTTC CASTQNPGTGDEQYF
NA TRBD1 14 TRBJ2-2 TRBV19 TGTGCCAGTAGACCACAGGGGCCGGCCGGGGAGCTGTTTTTT CASRPQGPAGELFF
few NA 15 TRBJ1-2 TRBV6-5 TGTGCCAGCAGTTACTTACAGGGTGGGATCTATGGCTACACCTTC CASSYLQGGIYGYTF
few NA 13 TRBJ1-6 TRBV11-2 TGTGCCAGCAGCTACGAGGCGTATTCACCCCTCCACTTT CASSYEAYSPLHF
few TRBD1 15 TRBJ1-4 TRBV6-6 TGTGCCAGCAGTTACTGGACAGGGCGAGGGGAAAAACTGTTTTTT CASSYWTGRGEKLFF
NA NA 19 TRBJ1-5 TRBV21-1 TGTGCCAGCAGCAATGTGGACGGGACAAACATTTATAGCAATCAGCCCCAGCATTTT CASSNVDGTNIYSNQPQHF
NA TRBD2 16 TRBJ2-3 TRBV6-6 TGTGCCAGCAGTTACTCGCGGGGACTAAGCACGGATACGCAGTATTTT CASSYSRGLSTDTQYF
NA NA 13 TRBJ1-1 TRBV11-3 TGTGCCAGCAGCCGATCCCCTACCGGGAAAGCTTTCTTT CASSRSPTGKAFF
NA TRBD1 14 TRBJ2-1 TRBV12-5 TGTGCTAGTGGTCTACAGGGGGCCTACAATGAGCAGTTCTTC CASGLQGAYNEQFF
NA TRBD1 15 TRBJ2-7 TRBV4-3 TGCGCCAGCAGCCAAACGCCGGGACAGTCCTACGAGCAGTACTTC CASSQTPGQSYEQYF
NA NA 15 TRBJ1-6 TRBV28 TGTGCCAGCAGTTCCTCGGGGGTTGGGAATTCACCCCTCCACTTT CASSSSGVGNSPLHF
NA TRBD1 14 TRBJ1-6 TRBV4-3 TGCGCCAGCAGCGGCGACAGGGAACATTCACCCCTCCACTTT CASSGDREHSPLHF
once TRBD1 16 TRBJ2-3 TRBV11-3 TGTGCCAGCAGCTCTGGGACAGTGGCTAGCACAGATACGCAGTATTTT CASSSGTVASTDTQYF
NA NA 13 TRBJ1-1 TRBV10-3 TGTGCCACTTGGAGCGCCCCGAACACTGAAGCTTTCTTT CATWSAPNTEAFF
NA TRBD1 14 TRBJ2-7 TRBV5-1 TGCGCCAGCAGTGTCACCGGGACAGGGCGCGAGCAGTACTTC CASSVTGTGREQYF
NA TRBD1 16 TRBJ2-2 TRBV10-2 TGCGCCAGCAGTGAGTCCCGGGACAGGTCAACCGGGGAGCTGTTTTTT CASSESRDRSTGELFF
NA NA 13 TRBJ2-2 TRBV18 TGTGCCAGCTCACCGATCGGGAGCGGGGAGCTGTTTTTT CASSPIGSGELFF
few TRBD2 14 TRBJ2-1 TRBV30 TGTGCCTCCGAGCGGGGGGGTTCCTACAATGAGCAGTTCTTC CASERGGSYNEQFF
NA NA 17 TRBJ2-3 TRBV28 TGTGCCAGCAGTTTATTAAACCAGGGGTTGACTACAGATACGCAGTATTTT CASSLLNQGLTTDTQYF
NA TRBD1 15 TRBJ2-1 TRBV7-6 TGTGCCAGCAGCTTAGTCTGGACAGGGTTCGATGAGCAGTTCTTC CASSLVWTGFDEQFF